This T cell receptor (beta chain) is drawn from a study of neoadjuvant anti-PD-1 for oral cavity cancer. This CDR3 has 14 amino acids. Germline V gene lookup returns CDR1 MGHDK and CDR2 SYGVNS. The V gene lost 4 bases and the J gene lost 3 bases, with 12 bases spanning the gap. Assay: immunoSEQ multiplex PCR; the TCRdb copy retains only in-frame clones and omits some. The data hold over 12,000 clones, with 70% to 80% observed a single time. The sequence derives from a person aged 40 to 85 with oral cavity squamous cell carcinoma. The J gene is TRBJ1-1, the V gene TRBV25-1; D may be TRBD1 (6 bases). Here the sequenced sample was PBMCs, taken before nivolumab (anti-PD-1) treatment. CDR3 bases: TGTGCCAGCAGTGCCATAACAGGGCACACTGAAGCTTTCTTT. Translated: CASSAITGHTEAFF.